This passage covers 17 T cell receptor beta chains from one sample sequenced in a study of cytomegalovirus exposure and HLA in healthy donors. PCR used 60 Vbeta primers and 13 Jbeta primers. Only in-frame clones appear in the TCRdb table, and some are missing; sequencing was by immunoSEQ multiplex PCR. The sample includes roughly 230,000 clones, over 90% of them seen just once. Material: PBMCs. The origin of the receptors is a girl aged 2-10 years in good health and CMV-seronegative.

The CDR3 bases are TGCGCCAGCAGCTCGGGACAGTTGAACACTGAAGCTTTCTTT. This gives the protein CASSSGQLNTEAFF. This chain uses TRBV5-1 with TRBJ1-1; 7 bases match TRBD1. In germline, CDR1 is SGHRS, CDR2 YFSETQ. The CDR3 loop spans 14 amino acids. V shed 3 bases and J 0 bases; nucleotides not matched to a gene: 2. Together with reference TRBV5-1 and TRBJ1-1, the CDR3 gives the full variable domain: KAGVTQTPRYLIKTRGQQVTLSCSPISGHRSVSWYQQTPGQGLQFLFEYFSETQRNKGNFPGRFSGRQFSNSRSEMNVSTLELGDSALYLCASSSGQLNTEAFFGQGTRLTVV.

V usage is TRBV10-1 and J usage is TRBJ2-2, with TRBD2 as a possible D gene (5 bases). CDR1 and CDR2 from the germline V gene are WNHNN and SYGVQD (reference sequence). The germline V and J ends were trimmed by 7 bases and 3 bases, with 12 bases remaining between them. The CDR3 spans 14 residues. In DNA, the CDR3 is TGCGCCAGCAATGCCGGGGAATACACCGGGGAGCTGTTTTTT. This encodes CASNAGEYTGELFF.

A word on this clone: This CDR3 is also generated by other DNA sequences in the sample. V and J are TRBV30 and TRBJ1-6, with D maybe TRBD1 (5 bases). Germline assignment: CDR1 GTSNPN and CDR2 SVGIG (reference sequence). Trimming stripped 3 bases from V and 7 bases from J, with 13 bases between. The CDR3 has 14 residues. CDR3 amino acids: CAWSGRGGNSPLHF. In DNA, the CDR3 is TGTGCCTGGAGCGGAAGGGGAGGCAATTCACCCCTCCACTTT.

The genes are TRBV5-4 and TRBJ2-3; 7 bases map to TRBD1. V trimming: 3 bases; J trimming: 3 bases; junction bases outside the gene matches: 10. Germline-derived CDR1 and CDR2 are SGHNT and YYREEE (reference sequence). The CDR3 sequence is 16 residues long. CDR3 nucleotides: TGTGCCAGCAGCTATAGTCCCGGGACAGTTACAGATACGCAGTATTTT. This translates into CASSYSPGTVTDTQYF.

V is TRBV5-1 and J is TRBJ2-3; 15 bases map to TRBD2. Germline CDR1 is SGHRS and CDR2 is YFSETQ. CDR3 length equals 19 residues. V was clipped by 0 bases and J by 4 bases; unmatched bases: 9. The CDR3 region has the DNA TGCGCCAGCAGCTTGGTCGGACTAGCGGGAGGGCGGGGCGCAGATACGCAGTATTTT. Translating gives CASSLVGLAGGRGADTQYF.

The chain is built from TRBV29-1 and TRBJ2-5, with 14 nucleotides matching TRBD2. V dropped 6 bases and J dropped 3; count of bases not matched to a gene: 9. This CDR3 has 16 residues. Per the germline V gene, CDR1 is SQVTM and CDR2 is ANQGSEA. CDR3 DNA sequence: TGCAGCGTACAAGGGACTAGCGGGGGAAATAAAGAGACCCAGTACTTC. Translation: CSVQGTSGGNKETQYF.

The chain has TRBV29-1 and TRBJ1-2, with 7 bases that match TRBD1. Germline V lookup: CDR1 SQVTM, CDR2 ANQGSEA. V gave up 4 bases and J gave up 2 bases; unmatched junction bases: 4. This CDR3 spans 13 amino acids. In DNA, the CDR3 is TGCAGCGTTGTGCGACAGGGAAACTATGGCTACACCTTC. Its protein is CSVVRQGNYGYTF. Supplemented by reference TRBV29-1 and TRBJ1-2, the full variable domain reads SAVISQKPSRDICQRGTSLTIQCQVDSQVTMMFWYRQQPGQSLTLIATANQGSEATYESGFVIDKFPISRPNLTFSTLTVSNMSPEDSSIYLCSVVRQGNYGYTFGSGTRLTVV.

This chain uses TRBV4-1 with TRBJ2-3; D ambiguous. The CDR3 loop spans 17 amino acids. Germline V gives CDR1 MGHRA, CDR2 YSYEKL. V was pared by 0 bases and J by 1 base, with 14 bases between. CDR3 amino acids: CASSQESPRYGTDTQYF. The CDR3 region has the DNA TGCGCCAGCAGCCAAGAGTCACCGCGATATGGCACAGATACGCAGTATTTT.

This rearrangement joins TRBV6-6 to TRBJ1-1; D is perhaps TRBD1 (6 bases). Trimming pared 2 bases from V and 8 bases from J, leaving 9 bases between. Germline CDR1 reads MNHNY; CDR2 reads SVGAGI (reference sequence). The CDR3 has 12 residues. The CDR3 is CASSYGGPEAFF. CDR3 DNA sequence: TGTGCCAGCAGTTACGGGGGCCCAGAAGCTTTCTTT.

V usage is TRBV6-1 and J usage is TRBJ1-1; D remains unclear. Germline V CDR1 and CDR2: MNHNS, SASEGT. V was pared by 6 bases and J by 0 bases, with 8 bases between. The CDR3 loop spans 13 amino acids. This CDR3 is CASRASLNTEAFF. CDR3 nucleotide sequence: TGTGCCAGCAGGGCAAGTCTGAACACTGAAGCTTTCTTT.

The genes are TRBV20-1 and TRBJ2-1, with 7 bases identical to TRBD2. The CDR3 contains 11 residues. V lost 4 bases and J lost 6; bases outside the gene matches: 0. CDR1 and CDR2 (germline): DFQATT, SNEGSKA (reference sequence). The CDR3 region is CSATGGNEQFF. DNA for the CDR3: TGCAGTGCTACGGGGGGCAATGAGCAGTTCTTC.

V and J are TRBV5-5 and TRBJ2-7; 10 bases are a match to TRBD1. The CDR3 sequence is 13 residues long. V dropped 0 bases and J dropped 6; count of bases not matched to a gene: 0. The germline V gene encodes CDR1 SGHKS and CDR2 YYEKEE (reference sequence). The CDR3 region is CASSLGDRGEQYF. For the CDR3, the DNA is TGTGCCAGCAGCTTGGGGGACAGGGGCGAGCAGTACTTC.

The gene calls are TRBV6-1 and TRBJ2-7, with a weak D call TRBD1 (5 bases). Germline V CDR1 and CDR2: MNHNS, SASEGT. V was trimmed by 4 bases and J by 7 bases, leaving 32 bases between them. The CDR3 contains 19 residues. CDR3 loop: CASSAGFYSGLTVGWEQYF. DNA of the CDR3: TGTGCCAGCAGTGCAGGGTTCTATAGTGGGTTGACGGTGGGTTGGGAGCAGTACTTC.

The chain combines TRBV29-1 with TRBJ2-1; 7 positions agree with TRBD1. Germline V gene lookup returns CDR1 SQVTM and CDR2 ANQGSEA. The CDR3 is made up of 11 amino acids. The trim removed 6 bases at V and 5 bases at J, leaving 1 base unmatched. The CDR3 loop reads CSVGTDNEQFF. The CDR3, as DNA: TGCAGCGTCGGGACAGACAATGAGCAGTTCTTC.

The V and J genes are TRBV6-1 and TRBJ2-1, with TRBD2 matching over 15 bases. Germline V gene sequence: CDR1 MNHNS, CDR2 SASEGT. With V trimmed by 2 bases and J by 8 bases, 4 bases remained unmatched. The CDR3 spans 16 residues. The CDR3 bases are TGTGCCAGCAGTGAATTAGGGACTAGCGGGGGGTATGAGCAGTTCTTC. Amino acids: CASSELGTSGGYEQFF.

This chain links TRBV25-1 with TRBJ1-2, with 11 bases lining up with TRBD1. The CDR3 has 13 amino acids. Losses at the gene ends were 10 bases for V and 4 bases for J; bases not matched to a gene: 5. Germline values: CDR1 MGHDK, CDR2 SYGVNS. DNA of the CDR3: TGTGCCACGGGGACAGGGGGGACCTATGGCTACACCTTC. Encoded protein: CATGTGGTYGYTF.

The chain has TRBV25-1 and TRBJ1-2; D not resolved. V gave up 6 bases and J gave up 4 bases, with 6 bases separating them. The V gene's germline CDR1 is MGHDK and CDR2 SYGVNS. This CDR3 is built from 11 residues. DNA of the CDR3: TGTGCCAGCAGAGCCCCCTATGGCTACACCTTC. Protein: CASRAPYGYTF.